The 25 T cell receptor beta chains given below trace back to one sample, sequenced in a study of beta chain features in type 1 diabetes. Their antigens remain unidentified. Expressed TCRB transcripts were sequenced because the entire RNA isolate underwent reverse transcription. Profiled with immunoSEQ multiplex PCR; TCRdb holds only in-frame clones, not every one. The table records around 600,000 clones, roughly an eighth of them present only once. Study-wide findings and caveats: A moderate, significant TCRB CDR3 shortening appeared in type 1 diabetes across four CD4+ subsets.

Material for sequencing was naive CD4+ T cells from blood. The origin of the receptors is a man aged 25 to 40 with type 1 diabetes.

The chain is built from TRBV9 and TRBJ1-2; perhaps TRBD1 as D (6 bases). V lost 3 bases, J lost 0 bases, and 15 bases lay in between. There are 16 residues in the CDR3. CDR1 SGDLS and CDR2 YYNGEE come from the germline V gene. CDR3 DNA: TGTGCCAGCAGCGAGGGGGGGCCGAAAACTAACTATGGCTACACCTTC. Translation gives CASSEGGPKTNYGYTF.

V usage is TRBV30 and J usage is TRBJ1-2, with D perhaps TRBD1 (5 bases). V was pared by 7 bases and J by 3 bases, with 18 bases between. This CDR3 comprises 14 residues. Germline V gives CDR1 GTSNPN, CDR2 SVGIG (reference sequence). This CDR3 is CASNWGLEDYGYTF. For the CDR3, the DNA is TGTGCCTCAAACTGGGGACTAGAAGACTATGGCTACACCTTC. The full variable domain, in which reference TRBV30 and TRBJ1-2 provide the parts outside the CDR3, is SQTIHQWPATLVQPVGSPLSLECTVEGTSNPNLYWYRQAAGRGLQLLFYSVGIGQISSEVPQNLSASRPQDRQFILSSKKLLLSDSGFYLCASNWGLEDYGYTFGSGTRLTVV.

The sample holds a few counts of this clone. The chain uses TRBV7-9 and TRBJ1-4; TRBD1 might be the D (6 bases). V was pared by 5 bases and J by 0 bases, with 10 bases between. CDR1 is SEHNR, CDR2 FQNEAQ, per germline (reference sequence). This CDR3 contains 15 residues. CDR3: CASSRQEATNEKLFF. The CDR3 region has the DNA TGTGCCAGCAGCCGACAGGAGGCAACTAATGAAAAACTGTTTTTT.

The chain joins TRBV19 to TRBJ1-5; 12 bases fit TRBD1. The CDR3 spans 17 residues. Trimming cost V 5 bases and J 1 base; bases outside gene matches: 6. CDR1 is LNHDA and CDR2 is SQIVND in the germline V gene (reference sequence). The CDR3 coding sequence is TGTGCCAGTAGTGCGGGACAGGGGGCTAGGAGCAATCAGCCCCAGCATTTT. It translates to CASSAGQGARSNQPQHF.

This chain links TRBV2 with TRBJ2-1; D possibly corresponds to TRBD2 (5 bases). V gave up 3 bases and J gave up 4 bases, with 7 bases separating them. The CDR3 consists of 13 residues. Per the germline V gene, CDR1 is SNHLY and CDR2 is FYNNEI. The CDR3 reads CASSDGVYNEQFF. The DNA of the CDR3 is TGTGCCAGCAGTGACGGGGTGTACAATGAGCAGTTCTTC.

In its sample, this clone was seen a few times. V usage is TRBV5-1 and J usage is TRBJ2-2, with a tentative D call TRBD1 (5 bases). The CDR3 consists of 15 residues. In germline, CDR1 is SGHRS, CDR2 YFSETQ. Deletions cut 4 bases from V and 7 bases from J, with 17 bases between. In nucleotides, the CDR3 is TGCGCCAGCAGCAGACAAGGGGAAACAATCGGGGAGCTGTTTTTT. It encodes CASSRQGETIGELFF.

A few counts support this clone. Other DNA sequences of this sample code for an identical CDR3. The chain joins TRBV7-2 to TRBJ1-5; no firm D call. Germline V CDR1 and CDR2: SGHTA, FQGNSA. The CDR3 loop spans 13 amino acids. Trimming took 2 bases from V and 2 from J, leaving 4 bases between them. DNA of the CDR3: TGTGCCAGCAGCTTATCCGGCAATCAGCCCCAGCATTTT. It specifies CASSLSGNQPQHF. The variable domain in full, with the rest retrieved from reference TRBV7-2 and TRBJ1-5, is GAGVSQSPSNKVTEKGKDVELRCDPISGHTALYWYRQSLGQGLEFLIYFQGNSAPDKSGLPSDRFSAERTGGSVSTLTIQRTQQEDSAVYLCASSLSGNQPQHFGDGTRLSIL.

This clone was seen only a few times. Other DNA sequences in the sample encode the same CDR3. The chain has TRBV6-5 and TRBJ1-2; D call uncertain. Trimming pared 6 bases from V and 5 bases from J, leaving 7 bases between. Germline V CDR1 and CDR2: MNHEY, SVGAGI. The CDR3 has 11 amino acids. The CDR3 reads CASSPGYGYTF. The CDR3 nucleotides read TGTGCCAGCAGCCCCGGTTATGGCTACACCTTC.

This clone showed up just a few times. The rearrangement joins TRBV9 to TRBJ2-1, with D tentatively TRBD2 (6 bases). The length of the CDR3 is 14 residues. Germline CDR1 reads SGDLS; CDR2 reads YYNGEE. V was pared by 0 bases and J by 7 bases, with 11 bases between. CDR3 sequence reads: CASSVGQRANEQFF. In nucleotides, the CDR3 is TGTGCCAGCAGCGTAGGGCAGCGGGCTAATGAGCAGTTCTTC.

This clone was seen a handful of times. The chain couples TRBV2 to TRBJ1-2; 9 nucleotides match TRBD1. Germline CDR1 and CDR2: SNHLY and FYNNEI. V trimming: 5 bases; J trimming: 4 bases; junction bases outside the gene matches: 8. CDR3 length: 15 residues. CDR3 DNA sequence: TGTGCCAGCAGTCCCAGGCAGGGACAGGGCTATGGCTACACCTTC. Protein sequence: CASSPRQGQGYGYTF. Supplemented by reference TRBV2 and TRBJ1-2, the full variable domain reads EPEVTQTPSHQVTQMGQEVILRCVPISNHLYFYWYRQILGQKVEFLVSFYNNEISEKSEIFDDQFSVERPDGSNFTLKIRSTKLEDSAMYFCASSPRQGQGYGYTFGSGTRLTVV.

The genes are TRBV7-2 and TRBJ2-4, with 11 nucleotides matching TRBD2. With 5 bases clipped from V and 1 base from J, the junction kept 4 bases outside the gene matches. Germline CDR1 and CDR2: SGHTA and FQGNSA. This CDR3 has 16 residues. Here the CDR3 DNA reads TGTGCCAGCAGCCAGGGACTAGCGGCGGCCAAAAACATTCAGTACTTC. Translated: CASSQGLAAAKNIQYF.

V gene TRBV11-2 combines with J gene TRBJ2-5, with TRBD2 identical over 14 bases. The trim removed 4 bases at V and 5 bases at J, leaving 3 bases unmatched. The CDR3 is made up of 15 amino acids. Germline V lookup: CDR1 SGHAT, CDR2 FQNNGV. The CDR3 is CASSSGLAGVETQYF. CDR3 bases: TGTGCCAGCAGCTCGGGACTAGCGGGGGTGGAGACCCAGTACTTC.

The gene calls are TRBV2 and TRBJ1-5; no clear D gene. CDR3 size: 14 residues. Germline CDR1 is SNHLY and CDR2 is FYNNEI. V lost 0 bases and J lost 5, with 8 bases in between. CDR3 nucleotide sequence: TGTGCCAGCAGTGAAGCGGCAGAGGATCAGCCCCAGCATTTT. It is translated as CASSEAAEDQPQHF.

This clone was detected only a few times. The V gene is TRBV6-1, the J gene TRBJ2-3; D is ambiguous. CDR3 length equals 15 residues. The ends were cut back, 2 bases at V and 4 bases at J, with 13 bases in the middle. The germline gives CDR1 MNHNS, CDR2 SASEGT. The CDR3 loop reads CASSERTGSADTQYF. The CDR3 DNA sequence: TGTGCCAGCAGTGAACGAACGGGTAGTGCAGATACGCAGTATTTT.

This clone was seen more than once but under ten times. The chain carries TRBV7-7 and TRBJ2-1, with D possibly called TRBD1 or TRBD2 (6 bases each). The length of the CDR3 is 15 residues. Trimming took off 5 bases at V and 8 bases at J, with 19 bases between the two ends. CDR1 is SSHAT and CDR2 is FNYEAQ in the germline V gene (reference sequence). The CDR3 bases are TGTGCCAGCAGCACTTTAGGGGCCGGGGGCGATGAGCAGTTCTTC. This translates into CASSTLGAGGDEQFF.

In nucleotides, the CDR3 is TGTGCCAGCAGCCTGGGCCTACAAAAAGAGACCCAGTACTTC. Protein sequence: CASSLGLQKETQYF. The genes are TRBV6-5 and TRBJ2-5; D ambiguous. With 6 bases removed from V and 3 bases from J, the gap between germline ends came to 14 bases. Germline lookup yields CDR1 MNHEY and CDR2 SVGAGI. This CDR3 spans 14 amino acids.

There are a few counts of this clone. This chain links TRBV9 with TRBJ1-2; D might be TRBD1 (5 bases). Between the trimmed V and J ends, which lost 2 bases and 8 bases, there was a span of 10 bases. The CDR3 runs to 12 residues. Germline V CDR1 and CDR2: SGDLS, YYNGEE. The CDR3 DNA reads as TGTGCCAGCAGCGTTCTGACAGAGGGCTACACCTTC. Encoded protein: CASSVLTEGYTF.

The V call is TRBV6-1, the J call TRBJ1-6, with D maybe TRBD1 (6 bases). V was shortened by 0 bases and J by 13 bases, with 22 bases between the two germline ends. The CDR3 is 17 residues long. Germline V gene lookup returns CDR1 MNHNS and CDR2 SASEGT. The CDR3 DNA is TGTGCCAGCAGTGAAGCGCTTATCGGGACATCTGTAATCCCCCTCCACTTT. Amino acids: CASSEALIGTSVIPLHF.

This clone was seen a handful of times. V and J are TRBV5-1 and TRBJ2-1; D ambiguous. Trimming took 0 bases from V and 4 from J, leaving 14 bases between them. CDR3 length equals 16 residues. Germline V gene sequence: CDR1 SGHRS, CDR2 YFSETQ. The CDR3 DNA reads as TGCGCCAGCAGCTTGGTCCCCAGGCCCCTTTACAATGAGCAGTTCTTC. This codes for CASSLVPRPLYNEQFF.

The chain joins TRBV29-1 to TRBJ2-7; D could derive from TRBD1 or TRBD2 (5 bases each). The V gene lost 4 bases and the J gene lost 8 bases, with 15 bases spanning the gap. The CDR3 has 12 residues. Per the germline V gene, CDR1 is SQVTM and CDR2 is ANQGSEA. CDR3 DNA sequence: TGCAGCGTTGCCGAGGGGCGCAGTCAGCAGTACTTC. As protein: CSVAEGRSQQYF.

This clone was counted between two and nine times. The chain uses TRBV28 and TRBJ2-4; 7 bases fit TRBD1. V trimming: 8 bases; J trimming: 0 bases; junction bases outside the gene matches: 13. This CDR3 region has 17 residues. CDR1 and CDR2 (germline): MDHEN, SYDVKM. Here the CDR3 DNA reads TGTGCCAGCTCGGGTACAGGGGTTATGTTAGCCAAAAACATTCAGTACTTC. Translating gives CASSGTGVMLAKNIQYF.

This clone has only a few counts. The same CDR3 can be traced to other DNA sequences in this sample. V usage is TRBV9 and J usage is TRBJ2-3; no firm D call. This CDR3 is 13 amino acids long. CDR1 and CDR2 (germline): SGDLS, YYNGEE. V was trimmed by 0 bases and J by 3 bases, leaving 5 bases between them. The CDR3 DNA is TGTGCCAGCAGCGTAGGCCAGACAGATACGCAGTATTTT. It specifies CASSVGQTDTQYF.

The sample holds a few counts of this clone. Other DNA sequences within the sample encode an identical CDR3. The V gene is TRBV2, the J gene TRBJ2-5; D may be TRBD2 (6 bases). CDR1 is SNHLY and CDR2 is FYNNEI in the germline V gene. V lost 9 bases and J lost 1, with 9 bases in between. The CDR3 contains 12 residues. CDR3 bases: TGTGCCAGTAGACTAGGCCAAGAGACCCAGTACTTC. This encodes CASRLGQETQYF.

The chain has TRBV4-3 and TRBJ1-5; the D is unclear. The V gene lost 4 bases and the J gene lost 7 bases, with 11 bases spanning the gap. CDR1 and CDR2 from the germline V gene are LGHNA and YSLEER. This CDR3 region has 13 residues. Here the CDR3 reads CASSPDRRQPQHF. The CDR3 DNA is TGCGCCAGCAGCCCCGACCGGCGCCAGCCCCAGCATTTT.

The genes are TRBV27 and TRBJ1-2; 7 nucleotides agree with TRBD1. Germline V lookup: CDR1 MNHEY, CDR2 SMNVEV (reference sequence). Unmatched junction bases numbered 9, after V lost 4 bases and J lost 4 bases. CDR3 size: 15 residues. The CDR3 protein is CASSSALTGAYGYTF. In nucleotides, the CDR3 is TGTGCCAGCAGTTCCGCCCTAACAGGGGCCTATGGCTACACCTTC.